The TCR beta chain under discussion was sequenced for a study of blood T cell repertoires in COVID-19. Authors' methods: Estimation of nucleated cell counts relied on the amplification of reference gene primers. Clones were sequenced by immunoSEQ multiplex PCR, and TCRdb holds only the in-frame ones, with some missing. Clone size and the V and J calls come from that table; the DNA yielded D and trimming. The sample contains approximately 340,000 clones, 91% of which appear only once. This clone was picked up a small number of times. Participant ages covered roughly 18 to 89 years across about 25 US areas. Participants reported their clinical history, and cohort assignment relied on those reports. Trimming stripped 8 bases from V and 1 base from J, with 15 bases between. The CDR3 loop spans 15 amino acids. Germline V gives CDR1 MNHNS, CDR2 SASEGT.

Sequenced: PBMCs or T cells enriched from blood (not recorded which). V is TRBV6-1 and J is TRBJ2-1; D is perhaps TRBD1 (6 bases). The source of this sequence is a woman in her forties who had been exposed to COVID-19. CDR3 protein: CASGGHLLSYNEQFF. In DNA form, the CDR3 reads TGTGCCAGCGGGGGACACCTCTTGTCCTACAATGAGCAGTTCTTC.